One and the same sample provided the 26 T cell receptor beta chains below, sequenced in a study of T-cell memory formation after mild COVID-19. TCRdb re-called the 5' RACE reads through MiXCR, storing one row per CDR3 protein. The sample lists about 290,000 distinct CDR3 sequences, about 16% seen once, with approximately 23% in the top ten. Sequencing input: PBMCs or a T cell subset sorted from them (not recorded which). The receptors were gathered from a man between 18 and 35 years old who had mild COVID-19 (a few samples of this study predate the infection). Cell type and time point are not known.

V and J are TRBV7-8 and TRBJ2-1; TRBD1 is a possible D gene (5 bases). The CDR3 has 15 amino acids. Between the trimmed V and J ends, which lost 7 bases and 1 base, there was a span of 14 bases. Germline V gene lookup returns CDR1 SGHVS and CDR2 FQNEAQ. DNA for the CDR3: TGTGCCAGCACCCCGACAGATTCGTCCTACAATGAGCAGTTCTTC. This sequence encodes CASTPTDSSYNEQFF.

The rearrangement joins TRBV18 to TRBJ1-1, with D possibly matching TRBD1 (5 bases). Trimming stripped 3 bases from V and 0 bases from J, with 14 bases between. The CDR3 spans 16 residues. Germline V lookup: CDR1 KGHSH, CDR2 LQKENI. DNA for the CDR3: TGTGCCAGCTCACCCTGGGCAGGGACCATGAACACTGAAGCTTTCTTT. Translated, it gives CASSPWAGTMNTEAFF.

CDR3 nucleotide sequence: TGCGCCAGCCGGGACACATCCTTGTCCGAGCAGTACTTC. This gives the protein CASRDTSLSEQYF. The V call is TRBV5-1, the J call TRBJ2-7; perhaps TRBD1 as D (6 bases). CDR1 is SGHRS and CDR2 is YFSETQ in the germline V gene. There are 13 residues in the CDR3. V was pared by 7 bases and J by 6 bases, with 17 bases between.

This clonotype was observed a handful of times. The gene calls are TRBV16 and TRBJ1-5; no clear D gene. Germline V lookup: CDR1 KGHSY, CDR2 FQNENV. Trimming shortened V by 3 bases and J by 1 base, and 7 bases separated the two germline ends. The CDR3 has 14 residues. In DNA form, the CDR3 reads TGTGCCAGCAGCCAGCCACAGAGCAATCAGCCCCAGCATTTT. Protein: CASSQPQSNQPQHF.

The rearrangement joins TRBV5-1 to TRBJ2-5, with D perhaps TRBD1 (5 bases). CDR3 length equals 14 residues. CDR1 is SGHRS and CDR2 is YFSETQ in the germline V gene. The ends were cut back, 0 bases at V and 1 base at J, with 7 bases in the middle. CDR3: CASSLGQSQETQYF. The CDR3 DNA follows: TGCGCCAGCAGCTTGGGACAGTCCCAAGAGACCCAGTACTTC.

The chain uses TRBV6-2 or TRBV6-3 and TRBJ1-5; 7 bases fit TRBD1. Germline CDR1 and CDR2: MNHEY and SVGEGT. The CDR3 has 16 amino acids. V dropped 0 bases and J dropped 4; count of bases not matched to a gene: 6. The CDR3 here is CASSYSIGGPNQPQHF. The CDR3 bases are TGTGCCAGCAGTTACTCGATAGGGGGCCCGAATCAGCCCCAGCATTTT.

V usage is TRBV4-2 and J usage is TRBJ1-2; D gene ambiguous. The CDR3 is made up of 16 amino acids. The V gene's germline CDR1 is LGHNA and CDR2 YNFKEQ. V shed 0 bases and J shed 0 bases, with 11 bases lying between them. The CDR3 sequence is CASSQDPAESNYGYTF. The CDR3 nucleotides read TGTGCCAGCAGCCAAGATCCGGCAGAATCTAACTATGGCTACACCTTC.

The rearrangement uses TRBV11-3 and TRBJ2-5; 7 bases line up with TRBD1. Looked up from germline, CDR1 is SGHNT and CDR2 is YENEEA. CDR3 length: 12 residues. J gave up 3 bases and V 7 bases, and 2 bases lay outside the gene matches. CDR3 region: CASIDREETQYF. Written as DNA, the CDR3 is TGTGCCAGCATAGACAGGGAAGAGACCCAGTACTTC. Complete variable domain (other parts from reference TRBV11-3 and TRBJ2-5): EAGVVQSPRYKIIEKKQPVAFWCNPISGHNTLYWYLQNLGQGPELLIRYENEEAVDDSQLPKDRFSAERLKGVDSTLKIQPAELGDSAVYLCASIDREETQYFGPGTRLLVL.

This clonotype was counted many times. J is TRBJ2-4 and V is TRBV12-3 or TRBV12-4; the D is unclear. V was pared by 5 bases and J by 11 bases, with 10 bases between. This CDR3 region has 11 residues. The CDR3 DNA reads TGTGCCAGCAGTGACAAGACGGTTCAGTACTTC. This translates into CASSDKTVQYF.

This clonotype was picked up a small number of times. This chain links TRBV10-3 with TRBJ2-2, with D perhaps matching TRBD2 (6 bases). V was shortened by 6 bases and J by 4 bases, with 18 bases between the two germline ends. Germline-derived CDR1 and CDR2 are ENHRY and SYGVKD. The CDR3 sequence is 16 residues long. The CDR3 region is CAIRATGLGSTGELFF. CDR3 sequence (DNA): TGTGCCATCAGAGCAACGGGACTTGGATCCACCGGGGAGCTGTTTTTT.

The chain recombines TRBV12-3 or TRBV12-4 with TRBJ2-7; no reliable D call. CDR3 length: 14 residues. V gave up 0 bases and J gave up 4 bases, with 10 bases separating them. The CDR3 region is CASSLARTTYEQYF. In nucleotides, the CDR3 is TGTGCCAGCAGTTTAGCGCGTACAACTTACGAGCAGTACTTC.

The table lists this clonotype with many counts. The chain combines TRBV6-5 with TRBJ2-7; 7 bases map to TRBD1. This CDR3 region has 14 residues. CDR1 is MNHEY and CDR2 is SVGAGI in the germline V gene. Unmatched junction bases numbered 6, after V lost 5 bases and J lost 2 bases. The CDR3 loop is CASSKTGLTYEQYF. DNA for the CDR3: TGTGCCAGCAGTAAGACAGGGCTCACCTACGAGCAGTACTTC.

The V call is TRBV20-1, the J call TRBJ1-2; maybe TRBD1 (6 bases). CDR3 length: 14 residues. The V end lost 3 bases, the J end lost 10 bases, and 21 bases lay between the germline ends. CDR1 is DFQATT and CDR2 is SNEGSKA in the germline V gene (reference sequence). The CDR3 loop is CSASLTLEGDVYTF. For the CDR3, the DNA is TGCAGTGCTAGTCTTACCCTTGAGGGGGACGTCTACACCTTC.

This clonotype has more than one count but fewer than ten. In DNA, the CDR3 is TGTGCCAGCAGCCCCCCCGGTGACGGTGAGCAGTTCTTC. This codes for CASSPPGDGEQFF. V is TRBV7-2 and J is TRBJ2-1; no clear D. In germline, CDR1 is SGHTA, CDR2 FQGNSA. CDR3 length: 13 residues. V was trimmed by 5 bases and J by 9 bases, leaving 14 bases between them.

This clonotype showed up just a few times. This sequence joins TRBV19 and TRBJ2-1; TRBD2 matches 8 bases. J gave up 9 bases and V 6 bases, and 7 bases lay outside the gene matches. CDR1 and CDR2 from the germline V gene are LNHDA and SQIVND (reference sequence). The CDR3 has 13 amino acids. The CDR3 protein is CASSGGAPGEQFF. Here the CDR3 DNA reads TGTGCCAGTAGCGGGGGGGCCCCTGGTGAGCAGTTCTTC. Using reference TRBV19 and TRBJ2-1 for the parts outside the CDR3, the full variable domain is DGGITQSPKYLFRKEGQNVTLSCEQNLNHDAMYWYRQDPGQGLRLIYYSQIVNDFQKGDIAEGYSVSREKKESFPLTVTSAQKNPTAFYLCASSGGAPGEQFFGPGTRLTVL.

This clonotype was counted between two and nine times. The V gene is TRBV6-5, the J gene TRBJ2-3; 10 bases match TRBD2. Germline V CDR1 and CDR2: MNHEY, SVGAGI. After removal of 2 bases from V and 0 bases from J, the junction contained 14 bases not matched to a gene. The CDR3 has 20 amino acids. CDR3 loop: CASSYKAVGLADTSTDTQYF. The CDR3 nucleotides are TGTGCCAGCAGTTACAAGGCTGTAGGACTAGCGGACACTAGCACAGATACGCAGTATTTT.

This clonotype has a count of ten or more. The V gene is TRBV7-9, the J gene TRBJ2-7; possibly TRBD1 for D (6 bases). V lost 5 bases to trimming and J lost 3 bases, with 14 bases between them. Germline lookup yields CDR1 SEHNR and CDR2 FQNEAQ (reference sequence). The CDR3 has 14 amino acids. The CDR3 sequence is CASSDLKDSYEQYF. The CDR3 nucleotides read TGTGCCAGCAGCGATCTGAAGGACAGCTACGAGCAGTACTTC. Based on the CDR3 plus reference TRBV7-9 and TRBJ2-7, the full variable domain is DTGVSQNPRHKITKRGQNVTFRCDPISEHNRLYWYRQTLGQGPEFLTYFQNEAQLEKSRLLSDRFSAERPKGSFSTLEIQRTEQGDSAMYLCASSDLKDSYEQYFGPGTRLTVT.

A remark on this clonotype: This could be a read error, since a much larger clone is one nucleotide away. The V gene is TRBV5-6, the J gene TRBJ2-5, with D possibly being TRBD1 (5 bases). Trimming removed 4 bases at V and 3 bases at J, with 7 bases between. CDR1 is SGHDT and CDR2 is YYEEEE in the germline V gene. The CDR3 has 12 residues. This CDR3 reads CASSVREETQYF. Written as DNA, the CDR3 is TGTGCCAGCAGCGTCAGGGAAGAGACCCAGTACTTC.

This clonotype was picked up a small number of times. CDR3 loop: CASGLGKGTGTEAFF. CDR3 in DNA: TGTGCTAGTGGTTTGGGTAAGGGAACAGGGACTGAAGCTTTCTTT. The genes are TRBV12-5 and TRBJ1-1; perhaps TRBD1 as D (6 bases). This CDR3 region has 15 residues. Trimming removed 1 base at V and 5 bases at J, with 14 bases between. Germline V CDR1 and CDR2: LGHNT, FRNRAP.

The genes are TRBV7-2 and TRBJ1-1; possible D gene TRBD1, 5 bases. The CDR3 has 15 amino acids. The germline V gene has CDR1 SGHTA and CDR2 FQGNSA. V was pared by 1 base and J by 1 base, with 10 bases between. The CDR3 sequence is CASSLEDTGNTEAFF. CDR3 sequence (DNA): TGTGCCAGCAGCTTAGAAGACACAGGGAACACTGAAGCTTTCTTT.

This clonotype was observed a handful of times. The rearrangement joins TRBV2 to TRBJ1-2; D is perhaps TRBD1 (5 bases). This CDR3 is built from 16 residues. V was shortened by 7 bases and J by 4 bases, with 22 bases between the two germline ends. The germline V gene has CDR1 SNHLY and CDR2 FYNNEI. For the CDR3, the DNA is TGTGCCAGCACTCCCCCCTCGGGCAGGGCAGCCTATGGCTACACCTTC. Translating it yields CASTPPSGRAAYGYTF. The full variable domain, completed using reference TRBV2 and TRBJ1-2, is EPEVTQTPSHQVTQMGQEVILRCVPISNHLYFYWYRQILGQKVEFLVSFYNNEISEKSEIFDDQFSVERPDGSNFTLKIRSTKLEDSAMYFCASTPPSGRAAYGYTFGSGTRLTVV.

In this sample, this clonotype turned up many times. The CDR3: CASGPLFAGATDTQYF. DNA for the CDR3: TGTGCTAGTGGTCCCCTATTTGCAGGGGCCACAGATACGCAGTATTTT. The chain recombines TRBV12-5 with TRBJ2-3, with D possibly matching TRBD1 (6 bases). The CDR3 loop spans 16 amino acids. Germline lookup yields CDR1 LGHNT and CDR2 FRNRAP. The V end was cut by 5 bases, the J end by 2 bases, with 17 bases between.

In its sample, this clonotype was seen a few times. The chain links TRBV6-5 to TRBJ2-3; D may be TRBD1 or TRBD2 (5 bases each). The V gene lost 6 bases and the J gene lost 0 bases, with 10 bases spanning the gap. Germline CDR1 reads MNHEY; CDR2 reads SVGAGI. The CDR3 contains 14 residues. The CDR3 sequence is CASRFGASTDTQYF. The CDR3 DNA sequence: TGTGCCAGCAGATTCGGGGCTAGCACAGATACGCAGTATTTT.

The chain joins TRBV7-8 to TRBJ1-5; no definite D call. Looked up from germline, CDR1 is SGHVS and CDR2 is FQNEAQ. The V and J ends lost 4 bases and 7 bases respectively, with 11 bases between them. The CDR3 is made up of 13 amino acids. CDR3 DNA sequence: TGTGCCAGCAGCTCCGCGGGTACCCAGCCCCAGCATTTT. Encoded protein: CASSSAGTQPQHF.

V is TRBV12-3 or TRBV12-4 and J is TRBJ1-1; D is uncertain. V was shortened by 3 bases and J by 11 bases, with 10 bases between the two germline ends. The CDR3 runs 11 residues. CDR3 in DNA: TGTGCCAGCAGTTTGGCGGCCGGGGCTTTCTTT. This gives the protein CASSLAAGAFF.

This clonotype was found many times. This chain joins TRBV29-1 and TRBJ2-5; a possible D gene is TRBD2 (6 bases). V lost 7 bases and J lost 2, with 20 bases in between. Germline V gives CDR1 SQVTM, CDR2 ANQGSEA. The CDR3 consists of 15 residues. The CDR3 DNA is TGCAGCGCCGATCTCAAGGCGGGGTTTCAAGAGACCCAGTACTTC. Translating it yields CSADLKAGFQETQYF.